A single T cell receptor beta chain is shown here with its context. Recruitment covered about two dozen US areas and drew participants whose ages spanned roughly 18 to 100 years. The data belong to a study of blood T cell repertoires in COVID-19. As for the study in general: Acute-phase and convalescent COVID-19 samples originated in the United States, Italy and Spain.

V lost 7 bases, J lost 1 base, and 16 bases lay in between. Germline values: CDR1 SQVTM, CDR2 ANQGSEA. This CDR3 spans 14 amino acids. In the study's own analysis: Cell counts per sample came from amplifying reference gene primers. Some clones are missing from TCRdb's copy, which holds only in-frame ones; the method was immunoSEQ multiplex PCR. V and J calls and clone size are as listed in that table; D and trimming were resolved from the DNA. Of 350,000 or so clones listed, about 86% are singletons. The chain employs TRBV29-1 and TRBJ1-1; a possible D gene is TRBD1 (5 bases). Material: PBMCs or T cells enriched from blood (not recorded which). The clonotype originates from a middle-aged woman with acute COVID-19. The CDR3 reads CSALFGGGNTEAFF. For the CDR3, the DNA is TGCAGCGCCCTCTTCGGGGGGGGGAACACTGAAGCTTTCTTT.